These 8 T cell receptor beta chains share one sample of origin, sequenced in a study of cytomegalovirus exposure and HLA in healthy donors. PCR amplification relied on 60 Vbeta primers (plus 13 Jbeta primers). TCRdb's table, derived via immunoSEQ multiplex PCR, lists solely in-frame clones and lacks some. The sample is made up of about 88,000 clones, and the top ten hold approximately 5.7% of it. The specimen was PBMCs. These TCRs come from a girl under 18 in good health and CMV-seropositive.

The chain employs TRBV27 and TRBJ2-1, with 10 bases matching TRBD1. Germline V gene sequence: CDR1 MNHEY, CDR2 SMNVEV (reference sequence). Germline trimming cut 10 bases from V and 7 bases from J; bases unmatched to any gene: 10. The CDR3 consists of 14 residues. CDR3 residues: CAIGRTGQGNEQFF. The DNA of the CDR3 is TGTGCCATCGGCCGCACGGGACAGGGGAATGAGCAGTTCTTC.

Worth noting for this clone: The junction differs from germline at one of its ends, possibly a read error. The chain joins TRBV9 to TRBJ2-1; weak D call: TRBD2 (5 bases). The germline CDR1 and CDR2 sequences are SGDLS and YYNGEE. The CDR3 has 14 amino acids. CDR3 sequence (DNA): TGTGCCAGCAGCGCCGGGATCTCCGACAATGAGCAGTTCTTC. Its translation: CASSAGISDNEQFF.

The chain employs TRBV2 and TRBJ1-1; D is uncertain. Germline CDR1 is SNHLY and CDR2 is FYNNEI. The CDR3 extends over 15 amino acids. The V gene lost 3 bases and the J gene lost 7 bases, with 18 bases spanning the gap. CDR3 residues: CASSENPGPRGEAFF. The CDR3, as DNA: TGTGCCAGCAGTGAGAATCCGGGTCCACGGGGTGAAGCTTTCTTT.

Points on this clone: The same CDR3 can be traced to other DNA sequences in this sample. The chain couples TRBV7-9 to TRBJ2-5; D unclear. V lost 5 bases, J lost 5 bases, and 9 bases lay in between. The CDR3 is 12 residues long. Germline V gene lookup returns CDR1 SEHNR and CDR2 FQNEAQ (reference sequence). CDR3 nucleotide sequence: TGTGCCAGCAGCCCAACCGGGGAGACCCAGTACTTC. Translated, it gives CASSPTGETQYF.

CDR3 nucleotide sequence: TGCGCCAGCAGCCAAGACCAGGATGGCTACACCTTC. Protein product: CASSQDQDGYTF. V and J are TRBV4-3 and TRBJ1-2; D is undetermined. Trimming pared 0 bases from V and 6 bases from J, leaving 5 bases between. In germline, CDR1 is LGHNA, CDR2 YSLEER. The CDR3 has 12 residues.

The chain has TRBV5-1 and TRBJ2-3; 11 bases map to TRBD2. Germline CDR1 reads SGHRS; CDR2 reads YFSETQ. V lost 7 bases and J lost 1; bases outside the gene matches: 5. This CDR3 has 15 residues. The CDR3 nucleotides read TGCGCCAGCGCGGAACTAGCGGGGGGCACAGATACGCAGTATTTT. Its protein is CASAELAGGTDTQYF.

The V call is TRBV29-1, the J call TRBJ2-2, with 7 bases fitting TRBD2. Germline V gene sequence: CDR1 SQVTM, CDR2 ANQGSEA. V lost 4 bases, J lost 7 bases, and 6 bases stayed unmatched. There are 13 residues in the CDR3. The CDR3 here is CSVVGGLDGELFF. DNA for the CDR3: TGCAGCGTTGTGGGGGGGTTGGACGGGGAGCTGTTTTTT.

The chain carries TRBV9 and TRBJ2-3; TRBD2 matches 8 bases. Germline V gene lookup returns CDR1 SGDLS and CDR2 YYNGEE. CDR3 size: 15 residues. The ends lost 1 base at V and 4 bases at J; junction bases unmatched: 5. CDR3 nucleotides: TGTGCCAGCAGCGTATCGGGACTAGTCGCAGATACGCAGTATTTT. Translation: CASSVSGLVADTQYF.